The rows below give T cell receptor beta chains drawn from one sample of a study of T cell repertoires in cytomegalovirus infection. These TCRs are of unknown antigen specificity. MiXCR, applied by TCRdb to the reads, yields one record per CDR3 protein. Of approximately 910,000 distinct CDR3 sequences listed, 25% to 40% are singletons. The input for sequencing was cultured CD8+ T cells from PBMCs, taken from culture after CMV antigen stimulation. The source of these receptors is a human donor in good health (CMV status not recorded). Some clones in this sample may be carry-over from other donors' samples. The CDR3 runs from the conserved cysteine through the conserved F or W. D genes are given only for firm matches. Rows may omit the clone size; those that give it use once, few, many or a size class.

j_gene | d_gene | abundance | v_gene | CDR3nt | CDR3aa
TRBJ2-1 | - | - | TRBV27 | TGTGCCAGCAGTTTGGGTGGGACTCCCTCCTACAATGAGCAGTTCTTC | CASSLGGTPSYNEQFF
TRBJ2-6 | - | - | TRBV20-1 | TGCAGTGCTCTCGACAGGACCGGCTCTGGGGCCAACGTCCTGACTTTC | CSALDRTGSGANVLTF
TRBJ2-5 | TRBD2 | - | TRBV12-3/TRBV12-4 | TGTGCCGGTGGACTAGCGCATCAAGAGACCCAGTACTTC | CAGGLAHQETQYF
TRBJ2-6 | - | - | TRBV29-1 | TGCAGCGTTGATGCAGGGACCAACGTCCTGACTTTC | CSVDAGTNVLTF
TRBJ2-1 | TRBD1 | many | TRBV5-4 | TGTGCCAGCAGTTTAGGAGGACAGGGCAATGAGCAGTTCTTC | CASSLGGQGNEQFF
TRBJ2-5 | TRBD2 | once | TRBV19 | TGTGCCAGTAGTCCAGCGGGGGGTATCCAAGAGACCCAGTACTTC | CASSPAGGIQETQYF
TRBJ2-3 | TRBD2 | many | TRBV7-2 | TGTGCCAGCAGCTTAGCAGTCGGCGGGGGGGCGAAAGATACGCAGTATTTT | CASSLAVGGGAKDTQYF
TRBJ1-1 | - | few | TRBV7-3 | TGTGCCAGCAGCTTAAAGGCCATAACGAACACTGAAGCTTTCTTT | CASSLKAITNTEAFF
TRBJ1-5 | - | many | TRBV7-6 | TGTGCCAGCAGCTTTGGGACAAATCAGCCCCAGCATTTT | CASSFGTNQPQHF
TRBJ2-1 | - | few | TRBV4-1 | TGCGCCAGCAGCGAAGTTCCTCTTGAGGGAAGAAGCTCCTACAATGAGCAGTTCTTC | CASSEVPLEGRSSYNEQFF
TRBJ1-5 | TRBD1 | - | TRBV6-2/TRBV6-3 | TGTGCCAGCAGTTCGACAGGGGGAATCCGGCCCCAGCATTTT | CASSSTGGIRPQHF
TRBJ2-5 | TRBD2 | - | TRBV4-3 | TGCGCCAGCAGCCCTTCGGTCGGGGGGATGGAGACCCAGTACTTC | CASSPSVGGMETQYF
TRBJ1-5 | - | - | TRBV7-3 | TGTGCCAACAGCTCGGACAGCAATCAGCCCCAGCATTTT | CANSSDSNQPQHF
TRBJ1-1 | TRBD1 | few | TRBV7-9 | TGTGCCAGCAGCCACGGGACAGGGAGGCCCACTGAAGCTTTCTTT | CASSHGTGRPTEAFF
TRBJ2-3 | - | - | TRBV13 | TGTGCCAGCAGCTCCGGGACGGCTCCCGGAGATACGCAGTATTTT | CASSSGTAPGDTQYF
TRBJ2-3 | TRBD2 | few | TRBV6-1 | TGTGCCAGCAGCAACCCGGGACTAGCGGGCGTGACAGATACGCAGTATTTT | CASSNPGLAGVTDTQYF
TRBJ1-5 | - | few | TRBV5-1 | TGCGCCAGCAGCTTGGGGACCACAGATAATCAGCCCCAGCATTTT | CASSLGTTDNQPQHF
TRBJ2-4 | - | - | TRBV19 | TGTGCCAGTAGTATAGAGGGATACATTCAGTACTTC | CASSIEGYIQYF
TRBJ1-2 | - | few | TRBV19 | TGTGCCAGTTCTTCCGACCAAGGTGACTATGGCTACACCTTC | CASSSDQGDYGYTF
TRBJ1-2 | - | - | TRBV20-1 | TGCAGTGCGTCGACAGAATTAAACTATGGCTACACCTTC | CSASTELNYGYTF
TRBJ2-7 | - | - | TRBV5-1 | TGCGCCAGCAGCTGGAAATCGGACGGACCCTACGAGCAGTACTTC | CASSWKSDGPYEQYF
TRBJ2-1 | - | - | TRBV6-5 | TGTGCCAGCGGGACTGTCCGTTACAATGGGCAGTTCTTC | CASGTVRYNGQFF
TRBJ1-1 | - | few | TRBV6-5 | TGTGCCAGCAGTTACTCGGGGGACGGCACTGAAGCTTTCTTT | CASSYSGDGTEAFF
TRBJ1-2 | - | few | TRBV20-1 | TGCAGTGTCCTTACGACAGACCAGACGCACTATGGCTACACCTTC | CSVLTTDQTHYGYTF
TRBJ2-1 | - | many | TRBV5-4 | TGTGCCAGCAGCTTAGGGTATGAGCAGTTCTTC | CASSLGYEQFF
TRBJ1-5 | - | - | TRBV4-2 | TGTGCCAGCAGCCAAGCGGGCGGCAGAGAAATTAGTCAGCCCCAGCATTTT | CASSQAGGREISQPQHF
TRBJ2-3 | TRBD1 | many | TRBV7-9 | TGTGCCAGCAGCGCGGACAGGGCGGGTACGCAGTATTTT | CASSADRAGTQYF
TRBJ1-1 | - | few | TRBV27 | TGTGCCAGCAGTTTATATTCAGGGACTTTGGCTTTCTTT | CASSLYSGTLAFF